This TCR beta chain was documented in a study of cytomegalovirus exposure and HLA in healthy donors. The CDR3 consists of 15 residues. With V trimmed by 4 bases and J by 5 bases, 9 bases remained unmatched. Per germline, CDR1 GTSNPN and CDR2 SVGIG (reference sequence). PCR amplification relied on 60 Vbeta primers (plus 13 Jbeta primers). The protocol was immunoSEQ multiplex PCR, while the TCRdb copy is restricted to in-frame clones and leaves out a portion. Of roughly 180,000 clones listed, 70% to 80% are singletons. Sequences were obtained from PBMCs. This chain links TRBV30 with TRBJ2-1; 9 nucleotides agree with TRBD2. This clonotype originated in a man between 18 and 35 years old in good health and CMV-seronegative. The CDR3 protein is CAWTSGTSRNNEQFF. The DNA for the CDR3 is TGTGCCTGGACCTCGGGGACTAGCAGAAACAATGAGCAGTTCTTC.